The rows below give T cell receptor beta chains drawn from one sample of a study of sequential checkpoint blockade in melanoma. Sequencing used immunoSEQ multiplex PCR; TCRdb keeps in-frame clones, though not all of them. The table records more than 2,500 clones, 22% of them present only once. The sample was tumor tissue (inferred from file names), taken from a patient given nivolumab and ipilimumab in sequence. Every receptor here comes from a human donor with melanoma. Both conserved end residues are part of each CDR3. A D gene is named only where the DNA matches it firmly. The listing skips clone size in some rows; elsewhere it reads once, few, many or a size class.

d_gene,j_gene,len,abundance,v_gene,CDR3nt,CDR3aa
-,TRBJ1-1,16,many,TRBV11-3,TGTGCCAGCAGCCCCCCTCCCCGGGTCGAGGTCACTGAAGCTTTCTTT,CASSPPPRVEVTEAFF
-,TRBJ2-2,14,few,TRBV30,TGTGCCTGGACCCCCCAGGCGAACACCGGGGAGCTGTTTTTT,CAWTPQANTGELFF
TRBD2,TRBJ2-1,16,few,TRBV30,TGTGCCTGGAGGGGTCTTGGGACTAGCGGGGGGAATGAGCAGTTCTTC,CAWRGLGTSGGNEQFF
-,TRBJ2-7,13,-,TRBV6-8,TGTGCCAGCAAAGAGGTCCGCTCCTACGAGCAGTACTTC,CASKEVRSYEQYF
TRBD1,TRBJ1-2,13,few,TRBV6-8,TGTGCCAGCGTAGCGACAGGGTTGGTTGGCTACACCTTC,CASVATGLVGYTF
-,TRBJ1-5,13,-,TRBV30,TGTGCCTGGAGTGTAGATTCGAATCAGCCCCAGCATTTT,CAWSVDSNQPQHF
-,TRBJ2-7,14,few,TRBV5-1,TGCGCCAGCAGCTTGGCGGACGGCCCCTACGAGCAGTACTTC,CASSLADGPYEQYF
TRBD1,TRBJ1-1,15,-,TRBV18,TGTGCCAGCACAGGGGGGGCAAAGGCTGGCACTGAAGCTTTCTTT,CASTGGAKAGTEAFF
-,TRBJ2-7,13,-,TRBV6-8,TGTGCCAGCCGCGAACCGAAGGCCTACGAGCAGTACTTC,CASREPKAYEQYF
-,TRBJ2-1,17,-,TRBV19,TGTGCCAGTAGTATGGGAGGAGTCCGATCGATTTTTGGTGAGCAGTTCTTC,CASSMGGVRSIFGEQFF
-,TRBJ1-3,15,-,TRBV29-1,TGCAGCGTTGAAACGCGCGCAGCCTCTGGAAACACCATATATTTT,CSVETRAASGNTIYF
-,TRBJ2-1,14,-,TRBV6-8,TGTGCCATCAGTGGAGAAGGGTTTTACAATGAGCAGTTCTTC,CAISGEGFYNEQFF
-,TRBJ2-2,13,-,TRBV30,TGTGCCTGGAGTGTACCCTCTACCGGGGAGCTGTTTTTT,CAWSVPSTGELFF
-,TRBJ2-7,13,once,TRBV30,TGTGCCTGGAGTACAGGGTTCGGGTACGAGCAGTACTTC,CAWSTGFGYEQYF
-,TRBJ1-1,16,medium-sized,TRBV28,TGTGCCAGCAGTTCCATCAGGGCTAATTCAGGCACTGAAGCTTTCTTT,CASSSIRANSGTEAFF
-,TRBJ2-5,13,once,TRBV18,TGTGCCAGCTCACCAGGCCGACAAGAGACCCAGTACTTC,CASSPGRQETQYF
TRBD1,TRBJ1-6,17,large,TRBV11-3,TGTGCCAGCAGCTTCCACGATAGACAGGGGGCAGGTTCACCCCTCCACTTT,CASSFHDRQGAGSPLHF
-,TRBJ2-1,15,-,TRBV14,TGTGCCAGCAGCCAAGTAACCCAGGGATACAATGAGCAGTTCTTC,CASSQVTQGYNEQFF
TRBD1,TRBJ2-3,20,-,TRBV6-7,TGTGCCAGCAGTTACCCGACAGGGGGCAGATACCCAACTAGCACAGATACGCAGTATTTT,CASSYPTGGRYPTSTDTQYF
-,TRBJ2-7,15,many,TRBV11-3,TGTGCCAGCAGCTTAGATCAACGGGGGTACTACGAGCAGTACTTC,CASSLDQRGYYEQYF
TRBD1,TRBJ2-2,14,few,TRBV16,TGTGCCAGCAGCCAATCCGGGACAGCCGGGGAGCTGTTTTTT,CASSQSGTAGELFF
TRBD2,TRBJ2-1,15,-,TRBV6-8,TGTGCCAGCAGTTACGGACTAGCGGGATTGGGTGAGCAGTTCTTC,CASSYGLAGLGEQFF
TRBD2,TRBJ2-4,17,-,TRBV15,TGTGCCACCAGCAGGGTGGCGGGGGGGTCCGAGAAAAACATTCAGTACTTC,CATSRVAGGSEKNIQYF
-,TRBJ2-2,15,once,TRBV19,TGTGCCAGCGCCTCCCGGGACGGATACACCGGGGAGCTGTTTTTT,CASASRDGYTGELFF
-,TRBJ1-2,15,-,TRBV6-8,TGTGCCAGCAGTTACGGCAGCCCCGCTAACTATGGCTACACCTTC,CASSYGSPANYGYTF
-,TRBJ2-7,15,medium-sized,TRBV11-3,TGTGCCAGCAGCTTGGCCCCAGATAGGGCCTACGAGCAGTACTTC,CASSLAPDRAYEQYF
TRBD2,TRBJ2-3,17,-,TRBV6-8,TGTGCCAGCAGTTACGCTGGCGGGAGGACTAGCACAGATACGCAGTATTTT,CASSYAGGRTSTDTQYF
-,TRBJ1-5,12,-,TRBV19,TGTGCCAGTACAGGGAGGGGTCAGCCCCAGCATTTT,CASTGRGQPQHF
TRBD1,TRBJ1-4,17,-,TRBV4-1,TGCGCCAGCAGCCCAGTCCCGGGACAGGGACCTAATGAAAAACTGTTTTTT,CASSPVPGQGPNEKLFF